What follows is one T cell receptor beta chain and its context. What it binds is unknown. PCR was performed using 60 Vbeta and 13 Jbeta primers. Profiling relied on immunoSEQ multiplex PCR, and the TCRdb table lists in-frame clones only, not all of them. This sample yields 100,000 to 150,000 clones, of which about four fifths are seen a single time; roughly an eighth belongs to the top ten. This CDR3 region has 16 residues. Losses at the gene ends were 0 bases for V and 3 bases for J; bases not matched to a gene: 3. Germline loops: CDR1 KGHSH, CDR2 LQKENI. This record belongs to a study of cytomegalovirus exposure and HLA in healthy donors. Study conclusions and caveats: It emerged from a later analysis that several of the most significant clusters appeared to be linked to common viral pathogens. For cytomegalovirus status, the classifier reportedly gave diagnoses with high specificity and sensitivity.

This clonotype originated in an older woman in good health and CMV-seropositive. Sequences were obtained from PBMCs. The rearrangement uses TRBV18 and TRBJ1-3; 9 positions agree with TRBD1. The CDR3 coding sequence is TGTGCCAGCTCACCACCGGGACAGGGTCGTGGAAACACCATATATTTT. Protein sequence: CASSPPGQGRGNTIYF.